Following are 15 T cell receptor beta chains from one sample sequenced in a study of blood T cell repertoires in COVID-19. The data were produced by immunoSEQ multiplex PCR, yet TCRdb's version contains in-frame clones alone and is incomplete. The sample includes approximately 89,000 clones, over 65% of them seen just once. Source material: peripheral blood. The receptors derive from a human donor in a cohort sampled during active COVID-19.

The rearrangement uses TRBV19 and TRBJ1-4, with TRBD1 as a possible D gene (6 bases). Germline V gene data show CDR1 as LNHDA and CDR2 as SQIVND (reference sequence). Trimming removed 8 bases at V and 8 bases at J, with 18 bases between. The CDR3 is 14 residues long. The DNA of the CDR3 is TGTGCCAGTGCCAGGGCCAGGGGTAGGGAAAAACTGTTTTTT. As protein: CASARARGREKLFF.

The genes are TRBV9 and TRBJ2-3; 12 nucleotides line up with TRBD2. CDR3 length: 18 amino acids. The V gene's germline CDR1 is SGDLS and CDR2 YYNGEE. V lost 3 bases and J lost 6; bases outside the gene matches: 14. CDR3 amino acids: CASSGKQGLAGPSDTQYF. The CDR3 DNA reads TGTGCCAGCAGCGGTAAACAGGGACTAGCGGGCCCATCCGATACGCAGTATTTT.

The V call is TRBV7-2, the J call TRBJ1-4; 7 bases fit TRBD1. V gave up 5 bases and J gave up 8 bases; unmatched junction bases: 8. The CDR3 totals 14 residues. Germline CDR1 is SGHTA and CDR2 is FQGNSA. CDR3 sequence: CASSLDRVGEKLFF. CDR3 nucleotide sequence: TGTGCCAGCAGCCTAGACAGGGTTGGCGAAAAACTGTTTTTT.

The V and J genes are TRBV5-1 and TRBJ1-1, with a tentative D call TRBD1 (6 bases). V lost 1 base and J 9 bases, leaving 13 bases between the germline ends. Germline V gene data show CDR1 as SGHRS and CDR2 as YFSETQ. The CDR3 length is 13 residues. For the CDR3, the DNA is TGCGCCAGCAGCTTGTTCGAACAGGGAAAAGCTTTCTTT. Amino acids: CASSLFEQGKAFF.

The V gene is TRBV27, the J gene TRBJ2-5; D gene ambiguous. The V gene's germline CDR1 is MNHEY and CDR2 SMNVEV (reference sequence). Trimming pared 2 bases from V and 4 bases from J, leaving 14 bases between. The CDR3 runs to 15 residues. The CDR3 nucleotides read TGTGCCAGCAGTTTAATGCGTGGGCCAGGAGAGACCCAGTACTTC. It translates to CASSLMRGPGETQYF.

The V call is TRBV4-2, the J call TRBJ1-2; 11 positions match TRBD1. The trim removed 1 base at V and 4 bases at J, leaving 5 bases unmatched. The CDR3 contains 16 residues. Per germline, CDR1 LGHNA and CDR2 YNFKEQ. The CDR3 sequence is CASSQAGTGGLYGYTF. The CDR3 bases are TGTGCCAGCAGCCAAGCCGGGACAGGGGGACTCTATGGCTACACCTTC.

This clone was found a few times. The genes are TRBV7-6 and TRBJ2-7, with 7 bases that match TRBD1. This CDR3 spans 12 amino acids. Germline trimming cut 4 bases from V and 7 bases from J; bases unmatched to any gene: 4. Germline CDR1 reads SGHVS; CDR2 reads FNYEAQ. Here the CDR3 DNA reads TGTGCCAGCAGCTCCCCGACAGGGGAGCAGTACTTC. Protein: CASSSPTGEQYF.

This chain connects TRBV30 to TRBJ2-2; D gene uncertain. The V gene's germline CDR1 is GTSNPN and CDR2 SVGIG (reference sequence). Trimming shortened V by 3 bases and J by 0 bases, and 8 bases separated the two germline ends. The CDR3 covers 14 residues. CDR3 bases: TGTGCCTGGAGGGCTTACACGAACACCGGGGAGCTGTTTTTT. Residues: CAWRAYTNTGELFF.

This sequence joins TRBV13 and TRBJ2-2, with TRBD1 matching 9 bases. J gave up 7 bases and V 5 bases, and 5 bases lay outside the gene matches. Germline values: CDR1 PRHDT, CDR2 FYEKMQ (reference sequence). The CDR3 sequence is 14 residues long. The CDR3 reads CASSRDRVLGELFF. The CDR3 nucleotides are TGTGCCAGCAGCCGGGACAGGGTTCTCGGGGAGCTGTTTTTT.

The chain employs TRBV7-2 and TRBJ1-4, with D tentatively TRBD1 (5 bases). The CDR3 totals 16 residues. V dropped 1 base and J dropped 4 bases, with 13 bases sitting between them. From germline, CDR1 is SGHTA and CDR2 FQGNSA. The CDR3 here is CASSLGLGLFNEKLFF. CDR3 nucleotides: TGTGCCAGCAGCTTAGGTTTGGGACTTTTTAATGAAAAACTGTTTTTT.

As to this clone: One junction end does not reproduce the germline sequence, and a read error may be involved. J is TRBJ1-2 and V is TRBV29-1, with TRBD1 as a possible D gene (5 bases). The germline CDR1 and CDR2 sequences are SQVTM and ANQGSEA. The CDR3 is made up of 13 amino acids. The CDR3 region has the DNA TGCAGCGTTAAAGGAGTAGGTGACAGCAACACCCTCTTC. It translates to CSVKGVGDSNTLF. Together with reference TRBV29-1 and TRBJ1-2, the CDR3 gives the full variable domain: SAVISQKPSRDICQRGTSLTIQCQVDSQVTMMFWYRQQPGQSLTLIATANQGSEATYESGFVIDKFPISRPNLTFSTLTVSNMSPEDSSIYLCSVKGVGDSNTLFGSGTRLTVV.

This sequence joins TRBV5-4 and TRBJ2-5; possibly TRBD1 for D (5 bases). Trimming cost V 4 bases and J 1 base, with 11 bases left between them. The CDR3 extends over 14 amino acids. From germline, CDR1 is SGHNT and CDR2 YYREEE (reference sequence). In nucleotides, the CDR3 is TGTGCCAGCAGCAATACAGGAATCCAAGAGACCCAGTACTTC. It specifies CASSNTGIQETQYF.

There are a few counts of this clone. Relative to the germline gene, one junction end is altered; a read error may explain this. The chain joins TRBV7-7 to TRBJ2-3; D is possibly TRBD1 or TRBD2 (6 bases each). CDR1 is SSHAT and CDR2 is FNYEAQ in the germline V gene (reference sequence). The CDR3 has 15 amino acids. The DNA for the CDR3 is TGTGCTAGCAGCTTAGGAGGGGGAATCGCAGATACGCAGTATTTT. Translation: CASSLGGGIADTQYF.

The chain couples TRBV19 to TRBJ1-1, with 7 bases that match TRBD1. The CDR3 extends over 17 amino acids. Germline lookup yields CDR1 LNHDA and CDR2 SQIVND (reference sequence). The V gene end was trimmed by 9 bases and the J gene end by 1 base; junction bases not matched to a gene: 17. Written as DNA, the CDR3 is TGTGCCAGCCGATTGACAGGGCCGGCCTTAACGAACACTGAAGCTTTCTTT. Encoded protein: CASRLTGPALTNTEAFF.

This chain links TRBV7-9 with TRBJ2-3; 9 bases agree with TRBD1. Germline loops: CDR1 SEHNR, CDR2 FQNEAQ (reference sequence). V was clipped by 5 bases and J by 4 bases; unmatched bases: 10. This CDR3 region has 16 residues. Here the CDR3 DNA reads TGTGCCAGCAGCCTGCGGGGACAGGGTACTTCAGATACGCAGTATTTT. Protein sequence: CASSLRGQGTSDTQYF.